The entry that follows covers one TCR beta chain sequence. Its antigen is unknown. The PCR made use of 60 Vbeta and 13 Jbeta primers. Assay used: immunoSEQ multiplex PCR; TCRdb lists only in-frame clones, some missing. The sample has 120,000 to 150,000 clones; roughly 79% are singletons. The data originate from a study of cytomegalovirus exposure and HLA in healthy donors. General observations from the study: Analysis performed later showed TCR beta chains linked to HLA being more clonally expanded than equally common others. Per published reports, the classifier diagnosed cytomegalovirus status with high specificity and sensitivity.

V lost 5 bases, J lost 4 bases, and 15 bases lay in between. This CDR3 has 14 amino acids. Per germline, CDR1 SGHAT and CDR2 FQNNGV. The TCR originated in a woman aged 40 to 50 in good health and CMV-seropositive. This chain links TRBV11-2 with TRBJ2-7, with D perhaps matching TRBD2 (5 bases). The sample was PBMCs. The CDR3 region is CASSPQTREYEQYF. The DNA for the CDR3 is TGTGCCAGCAGCCCACAAACCCGGGAATACGAGCAGTACTTC.